The clone carrying this T cell receptor beta chain has a count of ten or more. Its cognate antigen is unknown. The germline V gene encodes CDR1 KGHDR and CDR2 SFDVKD. V was shortened by 3 bases and J by 4 bases, with 10 bases between the two germline ends. The CDR3 is made up of 14 amino acids. Individual cDNA molecules received unique molecular identifiers during library preparation. Via MiXCR, TCRdb re-called the 5' RACE reads, giving one row per CDR3 protein. The data contain around 40,000 distinct CDR3 sequences, roughly 11% of them singletons. The data were taken from a study of early T cells in non-severe SARS-CoV-2 infection. Study information: Whole-blood bulk RNA, unsorted, was sequenced, and chains were unpaired.

Findings of the study overall: VDJdb matching, biased toward anti-spike CD8 responses, missed private and CD4 specificities.

The genes are TRBV24-1 and TRBJ2-3; perhaps TRBD2 as D (7 bases). The sequenced sample consisted of whole blood. This TCR came from an adult who was a healthcare worker with PCR-confirmed SARS-CoV-2 infection or an uninfected control (not recorded which). The CDR3 spells CATSDRGGPDTQYF. In DNA form, the CDR3 reads TGTGCCACCAGTGATAGGGGGGGGCCAGATACGCAGTATTTT.